This T cell receptor beta chain was recovered during a study of early T cells in non-severe SARS-CoV-2 infection. Turning to the study itself: Sequencing was performed on bulk RNA from unsorted whole blood, leaving chains unpaired.

This clonotype was found many times. The antigen is undetermined. The TCR library protocol was used to attach unique molecular identifiers. These identifiers were attached to individual cDNA molecules. From the 5' RACE reads, TCRdb called clonotypes with MiXCR, one entry per CDR3 protein. This sample has 33,000 or so distinct CDR3 sequences, with about 5% found just once. Study findings and constraints: The matching step, a VDJdb search, favored anti-spike CD8 responses and missed private and CD4 specificities.

The clonotype comes from an adult who was a healthcare worker with PCR-confirmed SARS-CoV-2 infection or an uninfected control (not recorded which). The sequenced sample was whole blood.

The CDR3 region is CASSPMGQAYGYTF. In DNA, the CDR3 is TGTGCCAGTAGTCCGATGGGACAGGCTTATGGCTACACCTTC. The chain links TRBV19 to TRBJ1-2; the match to TRBD1 covers 8 bases. Losses at the gene ends were 5 bases for V and 5 bases for J; bases not matched to a gene: 7. Germline V gene data show CDR1 as LNHDA and CDR2 as SQIVND (reference sequence). The CDR3 loop spans 14 amino acids.